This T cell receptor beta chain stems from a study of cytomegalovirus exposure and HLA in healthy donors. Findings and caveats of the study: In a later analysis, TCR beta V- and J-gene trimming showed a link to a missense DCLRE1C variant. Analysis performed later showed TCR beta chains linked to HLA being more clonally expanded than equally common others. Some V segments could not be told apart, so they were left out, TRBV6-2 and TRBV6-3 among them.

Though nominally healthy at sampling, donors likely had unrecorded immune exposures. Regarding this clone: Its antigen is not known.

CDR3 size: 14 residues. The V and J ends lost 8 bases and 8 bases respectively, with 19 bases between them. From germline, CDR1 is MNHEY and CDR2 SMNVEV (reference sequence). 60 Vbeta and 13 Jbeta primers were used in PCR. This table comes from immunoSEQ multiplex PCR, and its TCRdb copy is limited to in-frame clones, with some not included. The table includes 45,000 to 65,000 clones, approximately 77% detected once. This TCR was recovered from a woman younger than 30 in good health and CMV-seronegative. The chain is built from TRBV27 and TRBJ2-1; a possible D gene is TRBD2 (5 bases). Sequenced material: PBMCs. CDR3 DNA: TGTGCCAGCTCCGGAACTAGTGCTTCGGATGAGCAGTTCTTC. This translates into CASSGTSASDEQFF.